A selection of T cell receptor beta chains follows, all from one sample in a study of CD8+CD57+ T cells in acquired aplastic anemia. TCRdb re-called the reads with MiXCR, one entry per CDR3 protein. In the table there are hundreds of thousands of distinct CDR3 sequences, approximately 32% of which are singletons. Material for sequencing was sorted CD4+, CD8+, or CD8+CD57+ T cells (not recorded which) from PBMCs. Receptor source: a human donor with aplastic anemia. CDR3s include the opening cysteine and the closing phenylalanine or tryptophan. D genes are given only for firm matches. Size tells how often a clone was seen (once, few, many) or the class of an expanded clone, and some rows leave it out.

V gene: TRBV9
clone size: few
J gene: TRBJ2-1
D gene: -
CDR3 protein: CASSVEATRGRWQFF
CDR3 DNA: TGTGCCAGCAGCGTAGAAGCGACTAGAGGGAGGTGGCAGTTCTTC

V gene: TRBV25-1
clone size: -
J gene: TRBJ2-7
D gene: TRBD1
CDR3 protein: CASSLSGQPMIGQYF
CDR3 DNA: TGTGCCAGCAGTTTATCGGGACAGCCTATGATAGGGCAGTACTTC

V gene: TRBV27
clone size: many
J gene: TRBJ2-5
D gene: -
CDR3 protein: CASRPLRVGGRETQYF
CDR3 DNA: TGTGCCAGCAGGCCCCTCCGGGTAGGGGGGCGGGAGACCCAGTACTTC

V gene: TRBV10-1
clone size: many
J gene: TRBJ2-3
D gene: -
CDR3 protein: CASSTGGTDTQYF
CDR3 DNA: TGCGCCAGCAGTACGGGGGGCACAGATACGCAGTATTTT

V gene: TRBV10-2
clone size: once
J gene: TRBJ2-2
D gene: TRBD2
CDR3 protein: CASSDPGLSTGELFF
CDR3 DNA: TGCGCCAGCAGTGACCCGGGACTATCCACCGGGGAGCTGTTTTTT

V gene: TRBV12-3/TRBV12-4
clone size: many
J gene: TRBJ1-2
D gene: -
CDR3 protein: CASSFGKNYGYTF
CDR3 DNA: TGTGCCAGCAGTTTCGGGAAAAACTATGGCTACACCTTC

V gene: TRBV24-1
clone size: -
J gene: TRBJ2-7
D gene: -
CDR3 protein: CAWRRNGNSYEQYF
CDR3 DNA: TGTGCCTGGAGACGAAATGGTAACTCCTACGAGCAGTACTTC

V gene: TRBV7-3
clone size: -
J gene: TRBJ2-5
D gene: -
CDR3 protein: CASSLTGGTQYF
CDR3 DNA: TGTGCCAGCAGCTTAACGGGGGGGACCCAGTACTTC

V gene: TRBV12-3/TRBV12-4
clone size: few
J gene: TRBJ2-1
D gene: TRBD2
CDR3 protein: CASSPGTNYIREQFF
CDR3 DNA: TGTGCCAGCAGCCCCGGGACTAACTACATACGTGAGCAGTTCTTC

V gene: TRBV19
clone size: many
J gene: TRBJ2-7
D gene: TRBD2
CDR3 protein: CASSPLAAPYEQYF
CDR3 DNA: TGTGCCAGTAGTCCCCTAGCGGCCCCCTACGAGCAGTACTTC

V gene: TRBV19
clone size: -
J gene: TRBJ2-1
D gene: TRBD2
CDR3 protein: CASKSGLAQSYNEQFF
CDR3 DNA: TGTGCCAGTAAGTCCGGACTAGCACAGTCCTACAATGAGCAGTTCTTC

V gene: TRBV2
clone size: many
J gene: TRBJ1-5
D gene: TRBD1
CDR3 protein: CASRPDRNSNQPQHF
CDR3 DNA: TGTGCCAGCAGACCGGACAGGAATAGCAATCAGCCCCAGCATTTT

V gene: TRBV11-1
clone size: few
J gene: TRBJ1-1
D gene: -
CDR3 protein: CASSLGGSVNTEAFF
CDR3 DNA: TGTGCCAGCAGCTTAGGGGGCTCGGTGAACACTGAAGCTTTCTTT

V gene: TRBV7-3
clone size: few
J gene: TRBJ2-7
D gene: TRBD2
CDR3 protein: CASSLTVAGVTLAPYEQYF
CDR3 DNA: TGTGCCAGCAGCTTAACTGTTGCGGGAGTAACATTGGCTCCCTACGAGCAGTACTTC

V gene: TRBV7-8
clone size: many
J gene: TRBJ2-7
D gene: TRBD1
CDR3 protein: CASSYDRGLSSYEQYF
CDR3 DNA: TGTGCCAGCAGCTACGACAGGGGGCTGAGCTCCTACGAGCAGTACTTC

V gene: TRBV10-2
clone size: -
J gene: TRBJ1-1
D gene: -
CDR3 protein: CASSDSGDTEAFF
CDR3 DNA: TGCGCCAGCAGTGATTCAGGGGACACTGAAGCTTTCTTT

V gene: TRBV9
clone size: -
J gene: TRBJ2-1
D gene: -
CDR3 protein: CASSGWVGPKQFF
CDR3 DNA: TGTGCCAGCAGCGGGTGGGTTGGACCGAAGCAGTTCTTC

V gene: TRBV27
clone size: few
J gene: TRBJ2-7
D gene: -
CDR3 protein: CASSPRDGEQYF
CDR3 DNA: TGTGCCAGCAGTCCTCGGGACGGCGAGCAGTACTTC

V gene: TRBV19
clone size: many
J gene: TRBJ2-6
D gene: TRBD1
CDR3 protein: CASSTGDRGLPGANVLTF
CDR3 DNA: TGTGCCAGTAGTACCGGGGACAGGGGGTTACCTGGGGCCAACGTCCTGACTTTC

V gene: TRBV20-1
clone size: -
J gene: TRBJ2-7
D gene: TRBD2
CDR3 protein: CSASLLSGGRTYEQYF
CDR3 DNA: TGCAGTGCTAGTCTACTCTCGGGAGGGCGGACCTACGAGCAGTACTTC

V gene: TRBV25-1
clone size: -
J gene: TRBJ2-7
D gene: TRBD1
CDR3 protein: CASSRDRRPYEQYF
CDR3 DNA: TGTGCCAGCAGCCGGGACAGGAGACCGTACGAGCAGTACTTC

V gene: TRBV13
clone size: many
J gene: TRBJ1-3
D gene: -
CDR3 protein: CASSHGTSGNTIYF
CDR3 DNA: TGTGCCAGCAGCCACGGGACCTCTGGAAACACCATATATTTT

V gene: TRBV5-6
clone size: few
J gene: TRBJ1-5
D gene: TRBD1
CDR3 protein: CASSLGAGTGGEPQHF
CDR3 DNA: TGTGCCAGCAGCTTGGGAGCCGGGACAGGGGGAGAGCCCCAGCATTTT

V gene: TRBV10-3
clone size: many
J gene: TRBJ2-1
D gene: TRBD2
CDR3 protein: CAIRTGGGNNEQFF
CDR3 DNA: TGTGCCATCAGAACCGGGGGGGGGAACAATGAGCAGTTCTTC

V gene: TRBV10-2
clone size: -
J gene: TRBJ1-2
D gene: -
CDR3 protein: CASSESTGIYGYTF
CDR3 DNA: TGCGCCAGCAGTGAGTCTACAGGGATTTATGGCTACACCTTC

V gene: TRBV7-9
clone size: many
J gene: TRBJ2-7
D gene: -
CDR3 protein: CASSSSGGEQYF
CDR3 DNA: TGTGCCAGCAGCTCGAGCGGAGGAGAGCAGTACTTC

V gene: TRBV12-3/TRBV12-4
clone size: many
J gene: TRBJ2-7
D gene: -
CDR3 protein: CASSQTQGVGEQYF
CDR3 DNA: TGTGCCAGCAGCCAAACCCAGGGAGTCGGCGAGCAGTACTTC

V gene: TRBV6-5
clone size: -
J gene: TRBJ2-7
D gene: -
CDR3 protein: CASSYRTGVSYEQYF
CDR3 DNA: TGTGCCAGCAGTTACAGGACGGGGGTGTCCTACGAGCAGTACTTC

V gene: TRBV11-2
clone size: -
J gene: TRBJ1-6
D gene: -
CDR3 protein: CASSSRGARSSYNSPLHF
CDR3 DNA: TGTGCCAGCAGCTCTCGGGGGGCGCGGAGCTCCTATAATTCACCCCTCCACTTT

V gene: TRBV19
clone size: -
J gene: TRBJ2-4
D gene: -
CDR3 protein: CASSMKNIQYF
CDR3 DNA: TGTGCCAGTAGTATGAAAAACATTCAGTACTTC

V gene: TRBV12-3/TRBV12-4
clone size: few
J gene: TRBJ2-7
D gene: -
CDR3 protein: CASSLDDGGKTYEQYF
CDR3 DNA: TGTGCCAGCAGTTTAGACGATGGGGGCAAGACCTACGAGCAGTACTTC

V gene: TRBV9
clone size: -
J gene: TRBJ2-1
D gene: TRBD1
CDR3 protein: CASSVGDRGFGSYNEQFF
CDR3 DNA: TGTGCCAGCAGCGTAGGGGACAGGGGATTCGGCTCCTACAATGAGCAGTTCTTC

V gene: TRBV28
clone size: once
J gene: TRBJ2-7
D gene: TRBD2
CDR3 protein: CASSGLAGLTVF
CDR3 DNA: TGTGCCAGCAGCGGTCTAGCGGGTCTAACCGTGTTC

V gene: TRBV4-1
clone size: -
J gene: TRBJ2-5
D gene: TRBD2
CDR3 protein: CASTEREGAPETQYF
CDR3 DNA: TGCGCCAGCACCGAAAGGGAGGGAGCGCCAGAGACCCAGTACTTC